This T cell receptor (beta chain) was identified in a study of shared clonotypes between healthy human individuals. Germline-derived CDR1 and CDR2 are SQVTM and ANQGSEA. The CDR3 consists of 14 residues. V lost 4 bases, J lost 3 bases, and 16 bases lay in between. The method was immunoSEQ multiplex PCR; TCRdb's version includes in-frame clones alone and lacks a portion of them. The table shows under 600,000 clones, with 90% to 97% occurring only once. This clone was counted between two and nine times. The chain couples TRBV29-1 to TRBJ2-7; D tentatively reads TRBD1 or TRBD2 (7 bases each). This TCR was sampled from a woman younger than 45 in good health. Material for sequencing was naive CD4+ T cells sorted from blood. Indicated subset: CD45RA+ positively selected. In DNA form, the CDR3 reads TGCAGCGTTGCTGGAGGGGGGGACAGCTACGAGCAGTACTTC. It translates to CSVAGGGDSYEQYF.